This is a list of T cell receptor beta chains from one sample in a study of identical twins. One entry per CDR3 protein results from TCRdb running MiXCR on the 5' RACE reads. In the table there are 450,000 or so distinct CDR3 sequences, more than 20% of which are singletons. This sample was shared with a second study, whose subject was T cells expressing NK-cell markers.

Sequenced material: CD4+ T cells sorted from blood. All receptors derive from a woman between 18 and 30 years old in good health. Both conserved end residues are part of each CDR3. Fields, in order: J gene, D gene, clone size, V gene, CDR3 protein, CDR3 DNA. D genes are given only for firm matches. Size tells how often a clone was seen (once, few, many) or the class of an expanded clone, and some rows leave it out.

TRBJ2-1	.	.	TRBV5-1	CASSLVVSGASYNEQFF	TGCGCCAGCAGCTTGGTCGTCTCGGGGGCCTCCTACAATGAGCAGTTCTTC
TRBJ2-3	.	.	TRBV6-6	CASTIGPDTQYF	TGTGCCAGCACCATAGGGCCCGATACGCAGTATTTT
TRBJ2-1	TRBD2	.	TRBV9	CASSVGWEGPPFF	TGTGCCAGCAGCGTAGGCTGGGAGGGCCCTCCGTTCTTC
TRBJ1-2	.	.	TRBV12-3/TRBV12-4	CASSFYGGLAFYGYTF	TGTGCCAGCAGTTTCTACGGCGGTTTGGCCTTCTATGGCTACACCTTC
TRBJ2-7	TRBD1	few	TRBV10-3	CAIQGQGGRYEQYF	TGTGCCATCCAAGGACAGGGTGGTCGCTACGAGCAGTACTTC
TRBJ2-4	.	.	TRBV2	CASRSRVGEFIQYF	TGTGCCAGCAGGAGTCGGGTTGGAGAGTTCATTCAGTACTTC
TRBJ1-1	.	.	TRBV20-1	CSERAGTMNTEAFF	TGCAGTGAGCGAGCGGGGACAATGAACACTGAAGCTTTCTTT
TRBJ2-2	TRBD1	few	TRBV7-9	CASSTGGGGELFF	TGTGCCAGCAGCACAGGGGGCGGCGGGGAGCTGTTTTTT
TRBJ1-5	TRBD1	few	TRBV12-3/TRBV12-4	CASSPGHVGGQPQHF	TGTGCCAGCAGTCCCGGACATGTAGGGGGCCAGCCCCAGCATTTT
TRBJ2-5	.	.	TRBV20-1	CSARVGTLQETQYF	TGCAGTGCTAGAGTCGGGACACTACAAGAGACCCAGTACTTC
TRBJ2-7	.	.	TRBV9	CASTRRGYEQYF	TGTGCCAGCACTAGGAGGGGCTACGAGCAGTACTTC
TRBJ1-5	TRBD1	.	TRBV2	CASKGAYSNQPQHF	TGTGCCAGCAAGGGGGCTTATAGCAATCAGCCCCAGCATTTT
TRBJ2-1	TRBD2	few	TRBV27	CASSGLADFYNEQFF	TGTGCCAGCAGCGGACTAGCGGATTTCTACAATGAGCAGTTCTTC
TRBJ2-1	.	.	TRBV20-1	CSVQGSTYNEQFF	TGCAGTGTGCAGGGGAGTACCTACAATGAGCAGTTCTTC
TRBJ2-1	.	.	TRBV25-1	CASRRAGYNEQFF	TGTGCCAGCAGACGGGCTGGCTACAATGAGCAGTTCTTC
TRBJ1-5	TRBD1	.	TRBV4-2	CAMGPDRGHQPQHF	TGTGCCATGGGCCCGGACAGGGGGCACCAGCCCCAGCATTTT
TRBJ2-7	TRBD2	few	TRBV12-3/TRBV12-4	CASSFRGVSEQYF	TGTGCCAGCAGTTTTCGGGGGGTCAGCGAGCAGTACTTC
TRBJ1-2	.	few	TRBV20-1	CSARDINYGYTF	TGCAGTGCTAGGGACATCAACTATGGCTACACCTTC
TRBJ1-4	.	few	TRBV7-8	CASSLGAGWEKLFF	TGTGCCAGCAGCTTAGGGGCAGGGTGGGAAAAACTGTTTTTT
TRBJ2-5	.	.	TRBV12-3/TRBV12-4	CASGHLREETQYF	TGTGCCAGCGGACACCTCCGGGAAGAGACCCAGTACTTC
TRBJ1-6	.	.	TRBV19	CASSETNSPLHF	TGTGCCAGTAGCGAGACCAATTCACCCCTCCACTTT
TRBJ2-1	TRBD1	few	TRBV20-1	CSAREPGQGLIHEQFF	TGCAGTGCTAGAGAGCCGGGACAGGGGTTGATCCATGAGCAGTTCTTC
TRBJ2-1	.	.	TRBV20-1	CSAIEGWTSTYNEQFF	TGCAGTGCTATCGAAGGCTGGACATCTACCTACAATGAGCAGTTCTTC
TRBJ2-4	TRBD2	few	TRBV15	CATSRGGGASGQYF	TGTGCCACCAGCAGAGGCGGGGGTGCGAGTGGTCAGTACTTC
TRBJ2-5	.	few	TRBV7-8	CAILQGSGETQYF	TGTGCCATTCTCCAGGGGTCGGGGGAGACCCAGTACTTC
TRBJ2-2	.	.	TRBV3-1	CASSQGAANTGELFF	TGTGCCAGCAGCCAAGGGGCAGCTAACACCGGGGAGCTGTTTTTT